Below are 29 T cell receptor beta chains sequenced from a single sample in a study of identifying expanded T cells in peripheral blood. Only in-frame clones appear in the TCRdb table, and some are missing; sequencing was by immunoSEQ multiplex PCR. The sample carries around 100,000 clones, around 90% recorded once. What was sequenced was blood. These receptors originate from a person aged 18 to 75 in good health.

The CDR3 sequence: CAISESGVNYGYTF. DNA for the CDR3: TGTGCCATCAGTGAGTCCGGGGTTAACTATGGCTACACCTTC. The chain recombines TRBV10-3 with TRBJ1-2, with no clear D. The germline V gene encodes CDR1 ENHRY and CDR2 SYGVKD. Trimming shortened V by 0 bases and J by 1 base, and 6 bases separated the two germline ends. The CDR3 covers 14 residues.

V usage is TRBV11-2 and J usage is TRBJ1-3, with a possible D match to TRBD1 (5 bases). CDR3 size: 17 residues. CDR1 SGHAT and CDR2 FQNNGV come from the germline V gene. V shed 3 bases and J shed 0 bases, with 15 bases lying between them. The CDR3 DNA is TGTGCCAGCAGCTTCGGGGGATTTGTAGACTCTGGAAACACCATATATTTT. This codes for CASSFGGFVDSGNTIYF.

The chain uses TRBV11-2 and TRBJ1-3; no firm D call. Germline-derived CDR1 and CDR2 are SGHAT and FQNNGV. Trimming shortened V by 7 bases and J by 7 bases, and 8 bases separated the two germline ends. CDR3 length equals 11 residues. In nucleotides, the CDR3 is TGTGCCAGCACCTTCGGGAACACCATATATTTT. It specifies CASTFGNTIYF.

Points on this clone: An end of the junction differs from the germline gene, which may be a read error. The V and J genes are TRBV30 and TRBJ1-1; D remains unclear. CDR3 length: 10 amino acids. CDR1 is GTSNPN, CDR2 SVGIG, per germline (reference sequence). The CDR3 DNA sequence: TGTGCCTGGACCAACCCCCTGGCTCGTTTT. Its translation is CAWTNPLARF. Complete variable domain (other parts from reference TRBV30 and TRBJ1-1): SQTIHQWPATLVQPVGSPLSLECTVEGTSNPNLYWYRQAAGRGLQLLFYSVGIGQISSEVPQNLSASRPQDRQFILSSKKLLLSDSGFYLCAWTNPLARFGQGTRLTVV.

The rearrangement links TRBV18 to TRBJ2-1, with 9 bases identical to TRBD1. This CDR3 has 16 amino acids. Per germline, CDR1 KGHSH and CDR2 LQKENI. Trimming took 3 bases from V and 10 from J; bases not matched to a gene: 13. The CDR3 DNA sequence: TGTGCCAGCTCACCCCGGCCAAGGGACAGGGATAGAGAGCAGTTCTTC. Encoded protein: CASSPRPRDRDREQFF.

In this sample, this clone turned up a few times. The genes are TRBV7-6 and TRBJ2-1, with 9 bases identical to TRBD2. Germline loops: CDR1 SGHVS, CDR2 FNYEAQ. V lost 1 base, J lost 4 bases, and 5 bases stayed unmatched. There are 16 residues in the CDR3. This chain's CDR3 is CASSLEAGGVYNEQFF. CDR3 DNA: TGTGCCAGCAGCTTAGAGGCGGGAGGGGTTTACAATGAGCAGTTCTTC.

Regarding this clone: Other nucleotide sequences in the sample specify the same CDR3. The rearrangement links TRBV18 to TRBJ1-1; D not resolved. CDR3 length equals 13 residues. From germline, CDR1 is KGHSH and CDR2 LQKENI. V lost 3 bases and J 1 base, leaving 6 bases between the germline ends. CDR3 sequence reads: CASSPQENTEAFF. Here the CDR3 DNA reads TGTGCCAGCTCACCGCAGGAGAACACTGAAGCTTTCTTT.

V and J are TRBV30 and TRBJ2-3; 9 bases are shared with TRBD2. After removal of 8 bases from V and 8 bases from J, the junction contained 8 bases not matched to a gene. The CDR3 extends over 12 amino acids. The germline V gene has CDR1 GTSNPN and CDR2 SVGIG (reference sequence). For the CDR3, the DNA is TGTGCCCGGACGCGGGAGGGCGGTACGCAGTATTTT. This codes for CARTREGGTQYF. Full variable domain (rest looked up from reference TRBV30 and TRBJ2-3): SQTIHQWPATLVQPVGSPLSLECTVEGTSNPNLYWYRQAAGRGLQLLFYSVGIGQISSEVPQNLSASRPQDRQFILSSKKLLLSDSGFYLCARTREGGTQYFGPGTRLTVL.

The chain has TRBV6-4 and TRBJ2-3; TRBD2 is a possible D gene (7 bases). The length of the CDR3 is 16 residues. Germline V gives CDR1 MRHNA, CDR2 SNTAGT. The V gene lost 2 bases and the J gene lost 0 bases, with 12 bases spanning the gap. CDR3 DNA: TGTGCCAGCAGTGACGCGGCGGGGGCGAGCACAGATACGCAGTATTTT. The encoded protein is CASSDAAGASTDTQYF.

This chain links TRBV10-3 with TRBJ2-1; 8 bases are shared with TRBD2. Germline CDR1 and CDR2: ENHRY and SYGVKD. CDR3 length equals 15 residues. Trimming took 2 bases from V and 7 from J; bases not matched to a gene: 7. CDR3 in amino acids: CAISEVASGQNEQFF. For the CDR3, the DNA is TGTGCCATCAGTGAGGTGGCTAGCGGGCAAAATGAGCAGTTCTTC.

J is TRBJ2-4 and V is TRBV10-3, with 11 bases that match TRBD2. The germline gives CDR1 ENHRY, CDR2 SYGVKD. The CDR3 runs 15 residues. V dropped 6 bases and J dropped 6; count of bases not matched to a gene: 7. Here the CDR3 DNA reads TGTGCCATCAGCTTGACTAGCGGGGATTTAAACATTCAGTACTTC. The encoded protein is CAISLTSGDLNIQYF.

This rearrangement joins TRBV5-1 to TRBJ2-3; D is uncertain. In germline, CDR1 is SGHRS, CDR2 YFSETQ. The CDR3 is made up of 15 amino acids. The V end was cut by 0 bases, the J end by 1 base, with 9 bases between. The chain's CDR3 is CASSLERVGTDTQYF. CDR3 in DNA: TGCGCCAGCAGCTTGGAAAGGGTGGGCACAGATACGCAGTATTTT.

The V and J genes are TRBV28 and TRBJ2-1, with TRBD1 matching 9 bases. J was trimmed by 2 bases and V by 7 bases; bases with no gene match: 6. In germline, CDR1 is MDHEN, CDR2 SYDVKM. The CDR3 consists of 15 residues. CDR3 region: CASINRDRAYNEQFF. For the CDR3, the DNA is TGTGCCAGCATCAACCGGGACAGGGCCTACAATGAGCAGTTCTTC.

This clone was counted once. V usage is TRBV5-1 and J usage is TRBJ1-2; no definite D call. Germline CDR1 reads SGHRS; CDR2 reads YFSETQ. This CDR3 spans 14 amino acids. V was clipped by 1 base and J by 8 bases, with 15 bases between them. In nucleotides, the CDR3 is TGCGCCAGCAGCTTGATGGAGTCCGACCGGGGCTACACCTTC. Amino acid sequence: CASSLMESDRGYTF.

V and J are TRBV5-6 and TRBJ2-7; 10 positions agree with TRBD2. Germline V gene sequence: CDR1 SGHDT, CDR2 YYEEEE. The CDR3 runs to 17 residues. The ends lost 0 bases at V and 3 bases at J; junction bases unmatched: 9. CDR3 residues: CASSLAASGGLNYEQYF. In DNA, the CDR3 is TGTGCCAGCAGCTTGGCGGCTAGCGGGGGTCTTAACTACGAGCAGTACTTC.

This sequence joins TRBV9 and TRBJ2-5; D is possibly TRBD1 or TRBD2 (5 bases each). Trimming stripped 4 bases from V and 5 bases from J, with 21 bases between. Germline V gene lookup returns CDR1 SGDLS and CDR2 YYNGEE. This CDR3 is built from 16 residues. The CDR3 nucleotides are TGTGCCAGCAGCAGAACCGGGACGTTCCTGAAGGAGACCCAGTACTTC. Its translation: CASSRTGTFLKETQYF. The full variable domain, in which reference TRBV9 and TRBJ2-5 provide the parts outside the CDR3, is DSGVTQTPKHLITATGQRVTLRCSPRSGDLSVYWYQQSLDQGLQFLIQYYNGEERAKGNILERFSAQQFPDLHSELNLSSLELGDSALYFCASSRTGTFLKETQYFGPGTRLLVL.

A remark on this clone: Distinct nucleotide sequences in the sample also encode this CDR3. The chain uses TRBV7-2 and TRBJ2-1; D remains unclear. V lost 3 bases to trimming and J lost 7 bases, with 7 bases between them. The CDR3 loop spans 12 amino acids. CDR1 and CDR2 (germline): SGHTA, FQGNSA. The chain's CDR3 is CASSFPSNEQFF. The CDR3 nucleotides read TGTGCCAGCAGCTTTCCCTCTAATGAGCAGTTCTTC.

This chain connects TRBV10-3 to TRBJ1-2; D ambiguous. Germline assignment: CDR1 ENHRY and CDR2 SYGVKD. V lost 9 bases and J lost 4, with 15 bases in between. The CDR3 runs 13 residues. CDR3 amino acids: CAMRLDLAYGYTF. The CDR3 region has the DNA TGTGCCATGCGTTTGGACTTAGCCTATGGCTACACCTTC.

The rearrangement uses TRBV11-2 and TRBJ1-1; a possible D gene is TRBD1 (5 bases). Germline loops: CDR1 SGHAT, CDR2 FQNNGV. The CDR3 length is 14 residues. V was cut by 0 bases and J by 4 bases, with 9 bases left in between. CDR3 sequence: CASSLEIGGTEAFF. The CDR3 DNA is TGTGCCAGCAGCTTAGAGATCGGGGGCACTGAAGCTTTCTTT.

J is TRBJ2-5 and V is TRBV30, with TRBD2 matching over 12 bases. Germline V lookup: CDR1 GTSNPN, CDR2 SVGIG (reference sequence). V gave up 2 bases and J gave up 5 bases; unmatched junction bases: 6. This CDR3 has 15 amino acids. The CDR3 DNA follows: TGTGCCTGGAGTCTCGGGACTAGCGGGCGCGAGACCCAGTACTTC. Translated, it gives CAWSLGTSGRETQYF.

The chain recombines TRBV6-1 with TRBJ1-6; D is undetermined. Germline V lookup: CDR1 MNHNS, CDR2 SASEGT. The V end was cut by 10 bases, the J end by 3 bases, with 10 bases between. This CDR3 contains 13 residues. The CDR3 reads CANGPDYNSPLHF. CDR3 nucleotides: TGTGCCAACGGCCCGGACTATAATTCACCCCTCCACTTT.

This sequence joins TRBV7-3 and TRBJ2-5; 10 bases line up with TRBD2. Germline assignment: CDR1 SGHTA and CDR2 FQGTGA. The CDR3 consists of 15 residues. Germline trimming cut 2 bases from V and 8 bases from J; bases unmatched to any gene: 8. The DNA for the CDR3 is TGTGCCAGCAGCTTACTAGCGGGAGATAAGAGTACCCAGTACTTC. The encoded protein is CASSLLAGDKSTQYF.

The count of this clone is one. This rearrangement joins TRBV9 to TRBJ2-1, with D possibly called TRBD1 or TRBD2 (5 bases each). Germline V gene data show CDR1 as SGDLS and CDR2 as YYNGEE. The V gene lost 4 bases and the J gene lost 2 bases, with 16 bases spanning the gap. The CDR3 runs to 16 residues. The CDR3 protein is CASSPGAGDTYNEQFF. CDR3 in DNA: TGTGCCAGCAGCCCTGGGGCGGGCGATACCTACAATGAGCAGTTCTTC.

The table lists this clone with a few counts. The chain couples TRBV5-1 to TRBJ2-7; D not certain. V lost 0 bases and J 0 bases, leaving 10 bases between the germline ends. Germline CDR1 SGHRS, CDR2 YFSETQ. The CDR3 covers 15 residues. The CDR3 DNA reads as TGCGCCAGCAGCTTGGTGGCCAGTATCTCCTACGAGCAGTACTTC. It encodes CASSLVASISYEQYF. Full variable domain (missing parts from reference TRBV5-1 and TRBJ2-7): KAGVTQTPRYLIKTRGQQVTLSCSPISGHRSVSWYQQTPGQGLQFLFEYFSETQRNKGNFPGRFSGRQFSNSRSEMNVSTLELGDSALYLCASSLVASISYEQYFGPGTRLTVT.

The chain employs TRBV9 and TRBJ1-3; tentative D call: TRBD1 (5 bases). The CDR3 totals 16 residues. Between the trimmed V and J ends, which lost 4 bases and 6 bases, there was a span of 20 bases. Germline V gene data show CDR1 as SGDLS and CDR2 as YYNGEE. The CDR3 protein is CASSPLSGGWVNTIYF. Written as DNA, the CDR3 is TGTGCCAGCAGCCCCCTAAGCGGGGGTTGGGTAAACACCATATATTTT.

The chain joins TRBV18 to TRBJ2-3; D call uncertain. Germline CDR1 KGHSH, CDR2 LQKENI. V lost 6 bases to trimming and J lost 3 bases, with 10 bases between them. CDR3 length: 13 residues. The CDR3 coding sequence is TGTGCCAGCTCCAGGAGCGCGACAGATACGCAGTATTTT. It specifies CASSRSATDTQYF.

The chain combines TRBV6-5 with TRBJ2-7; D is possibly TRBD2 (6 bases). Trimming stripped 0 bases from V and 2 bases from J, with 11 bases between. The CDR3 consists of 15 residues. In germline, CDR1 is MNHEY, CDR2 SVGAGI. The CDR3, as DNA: TGTGCCAGCAGTTACTCTATAGGCGGGGCCTACGAGCAGTACTTC. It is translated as CASSYSIGGAYEQYF.

The DNA of the CDR3 is TGTGCCAGCAGCTTGGACTCGTCATACCAAGAGACCCAGTACTTC. Residues: CASSLDSSYQETQYF. The rearrangement uses TRBV5-4 and TRBJ2-5, with D hard to call. The V gene's germline CDR1 is SGHNT and CDR2 YYREEE (reference sequence). The CDR3 has 15 amino acids. V was clipped by 0 bases and J by 0 bases, with 9 bases between them.

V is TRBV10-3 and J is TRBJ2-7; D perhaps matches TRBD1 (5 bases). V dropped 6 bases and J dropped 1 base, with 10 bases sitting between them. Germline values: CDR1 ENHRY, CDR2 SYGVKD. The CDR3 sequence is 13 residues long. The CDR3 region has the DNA TGTGCCATCAGGCCGACAGAATCCTACGAGCAGTACTTC. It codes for CAIRPTESYEQYF.